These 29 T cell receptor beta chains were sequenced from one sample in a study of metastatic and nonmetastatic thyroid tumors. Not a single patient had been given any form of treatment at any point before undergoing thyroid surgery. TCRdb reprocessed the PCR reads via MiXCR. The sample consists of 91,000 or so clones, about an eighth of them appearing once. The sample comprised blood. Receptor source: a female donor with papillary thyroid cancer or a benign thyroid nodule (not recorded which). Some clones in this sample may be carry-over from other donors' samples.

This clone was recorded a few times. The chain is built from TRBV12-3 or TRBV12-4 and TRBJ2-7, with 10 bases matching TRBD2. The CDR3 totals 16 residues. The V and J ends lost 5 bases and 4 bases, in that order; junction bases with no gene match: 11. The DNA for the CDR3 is TGTGCCAGCAGTCTCCCCGGGTCTAGCGGGAGATACGAGCAGTACTTC. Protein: CASSLPGSSGRYEQYF.

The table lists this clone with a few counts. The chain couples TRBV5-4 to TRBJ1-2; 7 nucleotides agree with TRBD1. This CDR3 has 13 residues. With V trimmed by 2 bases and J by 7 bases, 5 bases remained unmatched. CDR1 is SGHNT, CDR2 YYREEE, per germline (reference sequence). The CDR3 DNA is TGTGCCAGCAGCTTAGACAGGGAACGTGGCTACACCTTC. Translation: CASSLDRERGYTF.

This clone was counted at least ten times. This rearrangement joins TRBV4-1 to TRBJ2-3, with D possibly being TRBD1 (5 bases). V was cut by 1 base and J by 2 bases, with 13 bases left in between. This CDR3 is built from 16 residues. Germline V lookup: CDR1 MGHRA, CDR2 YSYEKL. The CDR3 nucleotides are TGCGCCAGCAGCCAAGTGAGTACAGGCTTCACAGATACGCAGTATTTT. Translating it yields CASSQVSTGFTDTQYF.

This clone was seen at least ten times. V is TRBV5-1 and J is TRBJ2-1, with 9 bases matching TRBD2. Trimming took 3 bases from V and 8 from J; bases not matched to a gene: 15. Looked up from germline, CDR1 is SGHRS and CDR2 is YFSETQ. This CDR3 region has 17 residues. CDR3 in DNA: TGCGCCAGCAGCTCCTACCCATCCGGGACTAGCTTATATGAGCAGTTCTTC. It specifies CASSSYPSGTSLYEQFF.

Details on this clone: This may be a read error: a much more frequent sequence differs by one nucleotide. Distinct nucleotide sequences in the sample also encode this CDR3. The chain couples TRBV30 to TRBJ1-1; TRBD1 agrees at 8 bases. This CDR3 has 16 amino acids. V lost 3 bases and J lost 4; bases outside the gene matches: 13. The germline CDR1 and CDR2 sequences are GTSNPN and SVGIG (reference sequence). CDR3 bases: TGTGCCTGGAGGGAGACAGGGGCAGGTTTAAGCACTGAAGCTTTCTTT. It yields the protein CAWRETGAGLSTEAFF. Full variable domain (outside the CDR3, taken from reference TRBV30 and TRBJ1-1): SQTIHQWPATLVQPVGSPLSLECTVEGTSNPNLYWYRQAAGRGLQLLFYSVGIGQISSEVPQNLSASRPQDRQFILSSKKLLLSDSGFYLCAWRETGAGLSTEAFFGQGTRLTVV.

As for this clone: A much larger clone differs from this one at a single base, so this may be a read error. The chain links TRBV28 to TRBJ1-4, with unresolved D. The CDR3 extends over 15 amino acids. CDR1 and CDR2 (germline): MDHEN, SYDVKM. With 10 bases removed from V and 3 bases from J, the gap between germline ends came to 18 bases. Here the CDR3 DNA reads TGTGCCACCAAGAGGTGGGGTTCGGCTAATGAAAAACTGTTTTTT. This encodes CATKRWGSANEKLFF.

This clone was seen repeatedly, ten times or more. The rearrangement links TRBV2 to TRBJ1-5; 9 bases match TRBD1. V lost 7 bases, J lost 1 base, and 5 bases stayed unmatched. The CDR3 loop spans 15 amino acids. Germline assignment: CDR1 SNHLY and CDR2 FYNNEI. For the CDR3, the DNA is TGTGCCAGCACCGTGACAGGGGGAAGCAATCAGCCCCAGCATTTT. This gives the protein CASTVTGGSNQPQHF.

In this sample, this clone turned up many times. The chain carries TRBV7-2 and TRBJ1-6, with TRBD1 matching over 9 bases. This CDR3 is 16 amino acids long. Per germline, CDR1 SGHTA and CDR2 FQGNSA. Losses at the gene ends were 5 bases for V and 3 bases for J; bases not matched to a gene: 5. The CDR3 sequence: CASSPPTGGYNSPLHF. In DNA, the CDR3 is TGTGCCAGCAGCCCCCCGACAGGGGGCTATAATTCACCCCTCCACTTT.

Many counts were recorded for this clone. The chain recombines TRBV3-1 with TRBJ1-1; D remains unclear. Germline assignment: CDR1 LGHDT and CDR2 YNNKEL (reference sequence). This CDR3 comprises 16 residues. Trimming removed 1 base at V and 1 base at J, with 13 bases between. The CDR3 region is CASSQVPSGENTEAFF. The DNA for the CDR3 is TGTGCCAGCAGCCAAGTCCCCTCGGGAGAGAACACTGAAGCTTTCTTT.

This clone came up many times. This chain's CDR3 is CAISELNSGVITGELFF. DNA of the CDR3: TGTGCCATCAGTGAGTTGAATAGCGGGGTAATCACCGGGGAGCTGTTTTTT. The gene calls are TRBV10-3 and TRBJ2-2; 8 positions agree with TRBD2. V was pared by 1 base and J by 4 bases, with 8 bases of the junction left unmatched. Germline V lookup: CDR1 ENHRY, CDR2 SYGVKD. The CDR3 has 17 amino acids.

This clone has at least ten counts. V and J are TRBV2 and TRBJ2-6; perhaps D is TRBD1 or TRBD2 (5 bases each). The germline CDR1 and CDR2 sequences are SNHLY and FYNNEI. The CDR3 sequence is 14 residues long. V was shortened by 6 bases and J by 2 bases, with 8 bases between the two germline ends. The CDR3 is CASREGTGANVLTF. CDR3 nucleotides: TGTGCCAGCAGAGAGGGGACTGGGGCCAACGTCCTGACTTTC.

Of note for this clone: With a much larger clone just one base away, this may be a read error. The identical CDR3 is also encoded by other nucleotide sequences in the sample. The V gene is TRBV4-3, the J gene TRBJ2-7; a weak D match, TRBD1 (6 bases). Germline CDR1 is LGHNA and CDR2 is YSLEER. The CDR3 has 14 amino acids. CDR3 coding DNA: TGCGCCAGCAGCCGTGGCCCGGACAGCTACGAGCAGTACTTT. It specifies CASSRGPDSYEQYF.

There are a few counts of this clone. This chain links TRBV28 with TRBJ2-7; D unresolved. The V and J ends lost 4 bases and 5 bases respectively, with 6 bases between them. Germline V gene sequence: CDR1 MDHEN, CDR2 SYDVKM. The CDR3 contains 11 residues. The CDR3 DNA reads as TGTGCCAGCAGTTCCCTTAACGAGCAGTACTTC. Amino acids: CASSSLNEQYF.

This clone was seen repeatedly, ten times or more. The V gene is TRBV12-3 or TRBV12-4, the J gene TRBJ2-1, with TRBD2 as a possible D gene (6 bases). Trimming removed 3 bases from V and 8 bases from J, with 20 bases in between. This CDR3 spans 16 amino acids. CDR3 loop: CASSLGSPGVGDEQFF. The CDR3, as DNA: TGTGCCAGCAGTTTGGGTTCTCCGGGAGTGGGGGATGAGCAGTTCTTC.

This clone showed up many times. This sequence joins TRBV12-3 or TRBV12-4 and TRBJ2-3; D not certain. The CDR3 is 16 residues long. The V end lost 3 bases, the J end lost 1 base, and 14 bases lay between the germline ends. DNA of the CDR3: TGTGCCAGCAGTTTCGAGGATCTCATCGGCACAGATACGCAGTATTTT. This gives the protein CASSFEDLIGTDTQYF.

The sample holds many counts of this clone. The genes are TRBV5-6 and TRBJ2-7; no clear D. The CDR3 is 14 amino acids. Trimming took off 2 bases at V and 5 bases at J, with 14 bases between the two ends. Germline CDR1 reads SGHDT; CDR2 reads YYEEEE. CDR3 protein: CASSFGGGLDEQYF. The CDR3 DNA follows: TGTGCCAGCAGCTTTGGCGGCGGTTTGGACGAGCAGTACTTC.

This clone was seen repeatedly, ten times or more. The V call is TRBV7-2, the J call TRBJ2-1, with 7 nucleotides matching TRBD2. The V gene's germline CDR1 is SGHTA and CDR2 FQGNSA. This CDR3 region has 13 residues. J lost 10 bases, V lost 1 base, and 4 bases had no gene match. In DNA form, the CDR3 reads TGTGCCAGCAGCTTAGGGACTAGTTACGAGCAGTTCTTC. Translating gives CASSLGTSYEQFF. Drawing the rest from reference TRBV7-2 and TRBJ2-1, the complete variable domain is GAGVSQSPSNKVTEKGKDVELRCDPISGHTALYWYRQSLGQGLEFLIYFQGNSAPDKSGLPSDRFSAERTGGSVSTLTIQRTQQEDSAVYLCASSLGTSYEQFFGPGTRLTVL.

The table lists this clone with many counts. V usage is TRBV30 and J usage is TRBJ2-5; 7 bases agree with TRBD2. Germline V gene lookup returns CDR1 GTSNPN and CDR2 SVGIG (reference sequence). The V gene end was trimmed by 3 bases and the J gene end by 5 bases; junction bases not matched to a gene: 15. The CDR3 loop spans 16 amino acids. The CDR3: CAWSPPYREARETQYF. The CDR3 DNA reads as TGTGCCTGGAGCCCACCTTATCGGGAGGCCAGGGAGACCCAGTACTTC.

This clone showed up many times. The chain's CDR3 is CASAKSRAQETQYF. CDR3 DNA sequence: TGTGCCAGCGCGAAGAGCCGGGCTCAAGAGACCCAGTACTTC. The chain is built from TRBV7-3 and TRBJ2-5; D gene uncertain. Trimming took off 8 bases at V and 2 bases at J, with 15 bases between the two ends. The CDR3 totals 14 residues. Germline V gene data show CDR1 as SGHTA and CDR2 as FQGTGA.

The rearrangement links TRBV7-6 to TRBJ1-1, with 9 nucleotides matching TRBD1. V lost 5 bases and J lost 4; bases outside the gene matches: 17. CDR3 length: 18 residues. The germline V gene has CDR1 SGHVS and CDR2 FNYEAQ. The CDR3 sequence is CASSRHPGQGTPSTEAFF. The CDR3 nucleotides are TGTGCCAGCAGCCGACACCCTGGACAGGGGACCCCCAGCACTGAAGCTTTCTTT.

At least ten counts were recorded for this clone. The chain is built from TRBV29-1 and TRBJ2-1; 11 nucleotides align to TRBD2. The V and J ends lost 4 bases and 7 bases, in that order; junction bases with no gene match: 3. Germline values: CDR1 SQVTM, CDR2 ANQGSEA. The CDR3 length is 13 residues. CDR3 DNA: TGCAGCGTTGGACTAGCGGGGACGAATGAGCAGTTCTTC. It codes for CSVGLAGTNEQFF.

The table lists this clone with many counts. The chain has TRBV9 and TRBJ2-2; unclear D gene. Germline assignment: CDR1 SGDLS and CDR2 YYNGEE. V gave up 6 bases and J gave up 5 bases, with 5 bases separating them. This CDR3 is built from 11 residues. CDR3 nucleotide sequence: TGTGCCAGCACCACAACCGGGGAGCTGTTTTTT. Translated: CASTTTGELFF.

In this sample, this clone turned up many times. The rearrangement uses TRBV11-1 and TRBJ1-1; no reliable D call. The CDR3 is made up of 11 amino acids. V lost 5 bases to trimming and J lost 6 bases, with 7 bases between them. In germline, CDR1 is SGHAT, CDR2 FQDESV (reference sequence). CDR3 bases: TGTGCCAGCAGCCGACACTCTGAAGCTTTCTTT. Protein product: CASSRHSEAFF.

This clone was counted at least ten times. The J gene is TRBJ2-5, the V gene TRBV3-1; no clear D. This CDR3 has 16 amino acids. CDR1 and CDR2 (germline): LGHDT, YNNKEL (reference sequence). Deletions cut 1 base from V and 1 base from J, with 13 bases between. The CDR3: CASSQALKQPQETQYF. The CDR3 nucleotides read TGTGCCAGCAGCCAAGCTCTAAAACAGCCCCAAGAGACCCAGTACTTC.

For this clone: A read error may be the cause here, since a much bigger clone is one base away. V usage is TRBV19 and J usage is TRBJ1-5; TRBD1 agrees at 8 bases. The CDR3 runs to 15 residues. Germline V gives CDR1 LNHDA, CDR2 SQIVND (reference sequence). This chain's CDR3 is CASSRKGQGRQHQHF. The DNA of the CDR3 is TGTGCCAGTAGCCGAAAAGGACAGGGAAGGCAGCACCAGCATTTT. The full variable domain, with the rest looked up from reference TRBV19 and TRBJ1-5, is DGGITQSPKYLFRKEGQNVTLSCEQNLNHDAMYWYRQDPGQGLRLIYYSQIVNDFQKGDIAEGYSVSREKKESFPLTVTSAQKNPTAFYLCASSRKGQGRQHQHFGDGTRLSIL.

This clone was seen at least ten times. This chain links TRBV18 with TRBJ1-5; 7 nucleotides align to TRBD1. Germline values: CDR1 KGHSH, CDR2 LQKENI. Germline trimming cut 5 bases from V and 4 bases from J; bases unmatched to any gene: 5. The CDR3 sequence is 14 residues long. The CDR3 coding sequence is TGTGCCAGCTCAGGGGGACAGAGTAATCAGCCCCAGCATTTT. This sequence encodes CASSGGQSNQPQHF.

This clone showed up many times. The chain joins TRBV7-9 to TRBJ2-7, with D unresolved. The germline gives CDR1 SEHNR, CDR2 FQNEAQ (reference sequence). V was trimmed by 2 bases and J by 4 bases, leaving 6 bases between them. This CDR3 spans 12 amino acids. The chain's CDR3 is CASSLSAYEQYF. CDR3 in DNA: TGTGCCAGCAGCTTAAGCGCTTACGAGCAGTACTTC.

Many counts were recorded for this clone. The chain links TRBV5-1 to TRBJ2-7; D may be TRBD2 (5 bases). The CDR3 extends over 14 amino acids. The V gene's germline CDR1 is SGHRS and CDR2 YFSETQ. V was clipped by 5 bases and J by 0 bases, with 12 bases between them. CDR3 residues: CASRFSDRSYEQYF. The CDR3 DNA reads TGCGCCAGCAGGTTTAGCGATCGCTCCTACGAGCAGTACTTC.

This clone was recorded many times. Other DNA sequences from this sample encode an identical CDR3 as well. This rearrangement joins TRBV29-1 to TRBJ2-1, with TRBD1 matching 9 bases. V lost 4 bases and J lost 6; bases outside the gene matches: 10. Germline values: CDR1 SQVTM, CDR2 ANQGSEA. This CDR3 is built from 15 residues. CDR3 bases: TGCAGCGTTGCCCCGTCGGACAGGGGCGGCAATGAGCAGTTCTTC. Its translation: CSVAPSDRGGNEQFF.